Here is one TCR beta chain with its context. This CDR3 is 17 amino acids long. The entry originates in a study of blood T cell repertoires in COVID-19. Clones were read by immunoSEQ multiplex PCR, and TCRdb kept only the in-frame ones, dropping some. The sample consists of approximately 46,000 clones, around 83% of them appearing once. The chain couples TRBV1 to TRBJ2-7; whether TRBD1, the table's D call, matches the DNA was not checked. TRBV1 is designated a pseudogene. The TCR sequence derives from an older woman in a cohort sampled during active COVID-19. The specimen was peripheral blood. Written as DNA, the CDR3 is TGCACCAGCAGCCAGGCCAACCGGGACAGGGATTCCTACGAGCAGTACTTC. Amino acid sequence: CTSSQANRDRDSYEQYF.